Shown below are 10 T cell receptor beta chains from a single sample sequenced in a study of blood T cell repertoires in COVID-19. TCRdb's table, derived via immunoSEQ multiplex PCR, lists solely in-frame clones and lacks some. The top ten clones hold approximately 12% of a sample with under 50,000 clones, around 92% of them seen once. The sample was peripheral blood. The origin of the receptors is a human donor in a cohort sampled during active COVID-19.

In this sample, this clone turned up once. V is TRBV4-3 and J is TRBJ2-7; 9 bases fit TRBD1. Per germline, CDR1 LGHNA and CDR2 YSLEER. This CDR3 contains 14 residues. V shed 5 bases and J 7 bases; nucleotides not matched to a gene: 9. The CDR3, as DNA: TGCGCCAGCAGCTGGTGGACAGGGGAGGTGGAGCAGTACTTC. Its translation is CASSWWTGEVEQYF.

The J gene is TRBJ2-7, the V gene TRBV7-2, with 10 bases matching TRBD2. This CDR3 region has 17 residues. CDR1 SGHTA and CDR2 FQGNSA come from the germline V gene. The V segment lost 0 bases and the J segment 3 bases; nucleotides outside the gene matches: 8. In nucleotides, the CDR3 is TGTGCCAGCAGCTTAGCGCGGAGTAGCGGGGGGTTCTACGAGCAGTACTTC. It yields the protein CASSLARSSGGFYEQYF.

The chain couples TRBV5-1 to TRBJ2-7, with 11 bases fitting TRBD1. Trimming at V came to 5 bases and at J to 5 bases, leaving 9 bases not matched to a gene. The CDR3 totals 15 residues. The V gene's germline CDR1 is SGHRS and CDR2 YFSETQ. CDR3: CASRLGLGQGDEQYF. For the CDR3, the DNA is TGCGCCAGCAGACTTGGTCTGGGACAGGGGGACGAGCAGTACTTC.

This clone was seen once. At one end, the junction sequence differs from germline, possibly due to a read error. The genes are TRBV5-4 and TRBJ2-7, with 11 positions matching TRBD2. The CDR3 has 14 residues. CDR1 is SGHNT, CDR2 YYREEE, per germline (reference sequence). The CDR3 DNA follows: TGTGCCAGCAGCCCGGAGACTAGCGGGGTGCTATGGGCCTTC. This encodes CASSPETSGVLWAF.

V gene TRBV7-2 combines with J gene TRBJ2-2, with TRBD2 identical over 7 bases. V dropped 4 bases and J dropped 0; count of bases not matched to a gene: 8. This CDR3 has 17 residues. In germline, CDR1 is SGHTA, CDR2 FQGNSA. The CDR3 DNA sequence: TGTGCCAGCAGCTCTCCGCCGGGGGGATCGAACACCGGGGAGCTGTTTTTT. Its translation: CASSSPPGGSNTGELFF.

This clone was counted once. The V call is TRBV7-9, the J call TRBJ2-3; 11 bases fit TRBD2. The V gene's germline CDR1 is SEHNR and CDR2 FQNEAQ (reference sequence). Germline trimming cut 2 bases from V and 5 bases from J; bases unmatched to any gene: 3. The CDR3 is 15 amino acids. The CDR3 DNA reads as TGTGCCAGCAGCTTAAATAGCGGGAGGGGAGATACGCAGTATTTT. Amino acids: CASSLNSGRGDTQYF.

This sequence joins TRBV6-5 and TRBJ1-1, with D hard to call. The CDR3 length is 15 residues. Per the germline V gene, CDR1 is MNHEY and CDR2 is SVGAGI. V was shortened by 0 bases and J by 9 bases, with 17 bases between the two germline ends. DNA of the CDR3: TGTGCCAGCAGTTACTCCCCAGGAATGAACATGAAAGCTTTCTTT. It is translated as CASSYSPGMNMKAFF.

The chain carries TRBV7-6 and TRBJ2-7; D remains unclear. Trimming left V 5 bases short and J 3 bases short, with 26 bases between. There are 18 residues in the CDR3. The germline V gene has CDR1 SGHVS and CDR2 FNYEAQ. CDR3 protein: CASSDHLPGDAMIYEQYF. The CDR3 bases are TGTGCCAGCAGCGACCATTTGCCCGGAGACGCTATGATCTACGAGCAGTACTTC.

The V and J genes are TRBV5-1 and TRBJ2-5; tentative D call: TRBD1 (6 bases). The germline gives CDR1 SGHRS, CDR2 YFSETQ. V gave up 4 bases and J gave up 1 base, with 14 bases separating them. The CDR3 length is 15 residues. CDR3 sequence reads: CASSPGDRGQETQYF. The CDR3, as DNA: TGCGCCAGCAGCCCAGGGGACCGAGGCCAAGAGACCCAGTACTTC.

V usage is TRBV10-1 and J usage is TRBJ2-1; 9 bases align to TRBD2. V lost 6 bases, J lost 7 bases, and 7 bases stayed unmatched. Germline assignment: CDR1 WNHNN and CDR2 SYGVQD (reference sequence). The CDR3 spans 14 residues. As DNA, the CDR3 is TGCGCCAGCAGCCCCGGACTAGCGAAAAATGAGCAGTTCTTC. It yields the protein CASSPGLAKNEQFF.